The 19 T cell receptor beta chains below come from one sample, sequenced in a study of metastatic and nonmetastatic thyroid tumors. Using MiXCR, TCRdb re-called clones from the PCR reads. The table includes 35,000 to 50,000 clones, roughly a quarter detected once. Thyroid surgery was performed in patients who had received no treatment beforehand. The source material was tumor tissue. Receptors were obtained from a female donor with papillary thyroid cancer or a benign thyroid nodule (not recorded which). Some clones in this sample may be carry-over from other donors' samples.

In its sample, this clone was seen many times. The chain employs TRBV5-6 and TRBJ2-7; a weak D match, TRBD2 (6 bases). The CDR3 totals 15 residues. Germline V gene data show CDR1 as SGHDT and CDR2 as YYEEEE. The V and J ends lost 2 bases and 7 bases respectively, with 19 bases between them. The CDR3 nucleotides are TGTGCCAGCAGCTTCAGGAGGTATAGCGGCCTTGAGCAGTACTTC. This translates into CASSFRRYSGLEQYF.

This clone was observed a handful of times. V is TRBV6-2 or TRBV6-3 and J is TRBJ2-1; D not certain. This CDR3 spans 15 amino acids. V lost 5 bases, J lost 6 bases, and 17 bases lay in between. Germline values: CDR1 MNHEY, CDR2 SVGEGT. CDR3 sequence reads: CASSHPVLSGNEQFF. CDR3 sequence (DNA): TGTGCCAGCAGTCATCCGGTACTATCGGGCAATGAGCAGTTCTTC.

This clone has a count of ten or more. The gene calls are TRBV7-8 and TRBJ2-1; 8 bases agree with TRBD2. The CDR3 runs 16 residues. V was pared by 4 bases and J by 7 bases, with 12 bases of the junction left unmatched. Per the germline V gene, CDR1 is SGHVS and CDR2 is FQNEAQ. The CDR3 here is CASSSWETSALNEQFF. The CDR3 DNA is TGTGCCAGCAGCTCCTGGGAGACTAGCGCTTTGAATGAGCAGTTCTTC.

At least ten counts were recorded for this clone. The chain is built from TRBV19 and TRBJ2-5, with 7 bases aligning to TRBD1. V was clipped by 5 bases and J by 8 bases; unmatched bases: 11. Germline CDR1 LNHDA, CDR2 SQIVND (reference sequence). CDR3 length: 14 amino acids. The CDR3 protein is CASSADRVQGTQYF. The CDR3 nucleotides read TGTGCCAGTAGTGCTGACAGGGTTCAAGGAACCCAGTACTTC.

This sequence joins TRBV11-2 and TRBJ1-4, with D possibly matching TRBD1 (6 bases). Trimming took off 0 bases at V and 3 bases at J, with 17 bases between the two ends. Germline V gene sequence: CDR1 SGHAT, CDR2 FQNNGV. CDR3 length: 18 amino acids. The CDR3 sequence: CASSLDRGAPRPNEKLFF. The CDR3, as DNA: TGTGCCAGCAGCTTAGATCGGGGGGCGCCGCGGCCTAATGAAAAACTGTTTTTT.

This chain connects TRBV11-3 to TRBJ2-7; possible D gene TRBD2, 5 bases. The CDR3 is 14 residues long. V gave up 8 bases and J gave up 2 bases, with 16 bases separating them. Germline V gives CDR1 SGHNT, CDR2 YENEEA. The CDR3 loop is CASGFRSGPYEQYF. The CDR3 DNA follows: TGTGCCAGCGGGTTTAGGAGCGGCCCCTACGAGCAGTACTTC.

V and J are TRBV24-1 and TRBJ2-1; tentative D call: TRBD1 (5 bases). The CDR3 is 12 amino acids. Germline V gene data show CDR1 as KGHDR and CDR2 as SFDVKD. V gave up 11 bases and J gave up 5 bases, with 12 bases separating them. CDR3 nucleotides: TGTGCCATAGGCAGGGTTAACAATGAGCAGTTCTTC. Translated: CAIGRVNNEQFF.

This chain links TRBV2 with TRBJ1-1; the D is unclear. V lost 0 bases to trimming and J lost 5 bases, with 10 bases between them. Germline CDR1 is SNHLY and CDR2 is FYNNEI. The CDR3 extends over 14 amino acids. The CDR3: CASSEASVRTEAFF. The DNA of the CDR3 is TGTGCCAGCAGTGAAGCGTCTGTAAGGACTGAAGCTTTCTTT.

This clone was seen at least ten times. For the CDR3, the DNA is TGTGCCAGCAGTGTAGGCAGAGATCAGCCCCAGCATTTT. This codes for CASSVGRDQPQHF. The V and J genes are TRBV2 and TRBJ1-5; D gene ambiguous. Germline CDR1 reads SNHLY; CDR2 reads FYNNEI. V lost 4 bases and J lost 5, with 9 bases in between. The CDR3 totals 13 residues.

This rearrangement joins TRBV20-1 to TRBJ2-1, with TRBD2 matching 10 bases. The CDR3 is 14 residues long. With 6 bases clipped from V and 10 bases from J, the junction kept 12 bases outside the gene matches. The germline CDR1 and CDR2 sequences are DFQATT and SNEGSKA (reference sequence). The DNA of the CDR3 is TGCAGTGCCCAGAGGACTAGCGGCAGTGTGGAGCAGTTCTTC. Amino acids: CSAQRTSGSVEQFF.

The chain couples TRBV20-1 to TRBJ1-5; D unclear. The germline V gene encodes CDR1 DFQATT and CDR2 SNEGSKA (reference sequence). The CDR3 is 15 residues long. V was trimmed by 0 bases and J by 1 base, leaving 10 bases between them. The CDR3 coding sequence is TGCAGTGCTAGAGATAATTACAGAAGCAATCAGCCCCAGCATTTT. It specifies CSARDNYRSNQPQHF.

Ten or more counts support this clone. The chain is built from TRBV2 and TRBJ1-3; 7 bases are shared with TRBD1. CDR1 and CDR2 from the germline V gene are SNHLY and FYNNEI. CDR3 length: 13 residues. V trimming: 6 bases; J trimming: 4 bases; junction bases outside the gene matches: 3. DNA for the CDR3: TGTGCCAGCAGACAGGGGCAGGGAAACACCATATATTTT. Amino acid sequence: CASRQGQGNTIYF.

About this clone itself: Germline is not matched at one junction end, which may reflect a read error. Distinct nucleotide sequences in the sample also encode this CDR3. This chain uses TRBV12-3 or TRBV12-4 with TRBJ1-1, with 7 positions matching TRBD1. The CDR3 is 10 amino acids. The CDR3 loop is CASRDREAFF. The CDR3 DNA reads TGCGCCAGCCGGGACAGAGAAGCTTTCTTT.

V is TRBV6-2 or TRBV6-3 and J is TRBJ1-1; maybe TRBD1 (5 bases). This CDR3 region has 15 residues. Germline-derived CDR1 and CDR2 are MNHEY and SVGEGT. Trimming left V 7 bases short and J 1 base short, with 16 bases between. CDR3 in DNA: TGTGCCAGCATCTCGGACATGGAGGGGAACACTGAAGCTTTCTTT. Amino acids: CASISDMEGNTEAFF.

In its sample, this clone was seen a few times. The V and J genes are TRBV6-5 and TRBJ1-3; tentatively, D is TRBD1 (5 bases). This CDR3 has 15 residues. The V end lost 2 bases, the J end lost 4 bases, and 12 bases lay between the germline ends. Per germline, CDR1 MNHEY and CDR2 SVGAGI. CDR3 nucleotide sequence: TGTGCCAGCAGTTACCGAGGGGCTTCGGGAAACACCATATATTTT. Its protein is CASSYRGASGNTIYF.

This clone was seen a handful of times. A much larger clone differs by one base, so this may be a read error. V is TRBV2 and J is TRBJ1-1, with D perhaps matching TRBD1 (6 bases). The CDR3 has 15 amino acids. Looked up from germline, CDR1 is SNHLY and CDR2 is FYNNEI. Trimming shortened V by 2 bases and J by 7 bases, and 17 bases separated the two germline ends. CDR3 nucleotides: TGTGCCAGCAGTGAAACCGCAGGGGAGGTCAATGAAGCTTTCTTT. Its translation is CASSETAGEVNEAFF. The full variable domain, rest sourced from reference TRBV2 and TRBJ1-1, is EPEVTQTPSHQVTQMGQEVILRCVPISNHLYFYWYRQILGQKVEFLVSFYNNEISEKSEIFDDQFSVERPDGSNFTLKIRSTKLEDSAMYFCASSETAGEVNEAFFGQGTRLTVV.

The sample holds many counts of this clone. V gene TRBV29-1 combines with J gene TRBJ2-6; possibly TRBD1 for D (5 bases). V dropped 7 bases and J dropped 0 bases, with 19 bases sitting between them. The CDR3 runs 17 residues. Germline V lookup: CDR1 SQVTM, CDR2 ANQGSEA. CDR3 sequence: CSARTLDISSGANVLTF. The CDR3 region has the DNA TGCAGCGCAAGGACGCTGGACATCAGCTCTGGGGCCAACGTCCTGACTTTC.

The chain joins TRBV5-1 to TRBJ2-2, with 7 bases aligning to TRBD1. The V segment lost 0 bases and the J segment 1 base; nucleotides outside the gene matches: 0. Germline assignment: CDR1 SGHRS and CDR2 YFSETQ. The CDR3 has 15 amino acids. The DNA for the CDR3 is TGCGCCAGCAGCTTGGACAGGGGGAACACCGGGGAGCTGTTTTTT. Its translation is CASSLDRGNTGELFF.

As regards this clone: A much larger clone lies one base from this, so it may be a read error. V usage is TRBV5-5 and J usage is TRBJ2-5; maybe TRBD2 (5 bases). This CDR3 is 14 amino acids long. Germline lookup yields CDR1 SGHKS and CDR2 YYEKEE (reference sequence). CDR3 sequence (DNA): TGTGCCAGCAGCTTGGTTGGCCTTGGGGAGAACCAGTACTTC. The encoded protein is CASSLVGLGENQYF.